This T cell receptor (beta chain) was found in a study of cytomegalovirus exposure and HLA in healthy donors. Study conclusions and caveats: TCR beta chains numbering more than 150 were designated cytomegalovirus-associated. The authors confirmed in vitro that a few CMV-associated chains were specific for CMV antigens. Reports indicated that the classifier achieved high specificity and sensitivity in diagnosing cytomegalovirus status. The TCR clusters that emerged in the first cohort tended, a later analysis found, to co-occur in the 120 or so validation repertoires.

Remarks on this clone: As yet, its antigen is unknown.

Libraries were prepared by immunoSEQ multiplex PCR; TCRdb keeps only in-frame clonotypes and omits some of them. The sample consists of fewer than 100,000 clones, roughly 93% of them appearing once. Material: PBMCs. This clonotype was obtained from a young man in good health and CMV-seronegative.

In nucleotides, the CDR3 is TGTGCCAGCAGCCCGAGGGCGGTTAGCTCCTACGAGCAGTACTTC. It encodes CASSPRAVSSYEQYF. The chain employs TRBV7-9 and TRBJ2-7; possibly TRBD2 for D (5 bases). The CDR3 is 15 residues long. V shed 5 bases and J shed 0 bases, with 14 bases lying between them. Germline V CDR1 and CDR2: SEHNR, FQNEAQ (reference sequence).